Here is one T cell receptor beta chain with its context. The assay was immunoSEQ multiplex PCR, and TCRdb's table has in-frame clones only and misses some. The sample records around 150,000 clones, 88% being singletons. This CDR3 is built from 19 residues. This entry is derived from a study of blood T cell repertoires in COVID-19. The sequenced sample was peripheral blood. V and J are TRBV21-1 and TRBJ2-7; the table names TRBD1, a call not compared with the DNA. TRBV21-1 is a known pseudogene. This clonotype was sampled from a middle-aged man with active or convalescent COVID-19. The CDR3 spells CASSKPLRSVEDRAYEQYF. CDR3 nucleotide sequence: TGTGCCAGCAGCAAACCCCTCCGTAGCGTAGAGGACAGGGCCTACGAGCAGTACTTC.